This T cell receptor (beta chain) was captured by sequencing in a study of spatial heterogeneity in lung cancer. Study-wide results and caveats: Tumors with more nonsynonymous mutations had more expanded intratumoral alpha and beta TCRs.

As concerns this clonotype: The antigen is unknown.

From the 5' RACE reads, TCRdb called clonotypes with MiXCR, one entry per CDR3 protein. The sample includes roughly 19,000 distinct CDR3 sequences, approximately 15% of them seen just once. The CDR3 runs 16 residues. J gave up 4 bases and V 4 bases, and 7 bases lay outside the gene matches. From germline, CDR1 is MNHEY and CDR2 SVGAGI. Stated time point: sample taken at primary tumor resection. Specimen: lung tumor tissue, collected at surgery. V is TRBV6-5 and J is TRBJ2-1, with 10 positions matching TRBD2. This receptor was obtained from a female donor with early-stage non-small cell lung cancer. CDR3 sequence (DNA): TGTGCCAGCAGTTCCTATAGCGGGAGGAAGTACAATGAGCAGTTCTTC. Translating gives CASSSYSGRKYNEQFF.